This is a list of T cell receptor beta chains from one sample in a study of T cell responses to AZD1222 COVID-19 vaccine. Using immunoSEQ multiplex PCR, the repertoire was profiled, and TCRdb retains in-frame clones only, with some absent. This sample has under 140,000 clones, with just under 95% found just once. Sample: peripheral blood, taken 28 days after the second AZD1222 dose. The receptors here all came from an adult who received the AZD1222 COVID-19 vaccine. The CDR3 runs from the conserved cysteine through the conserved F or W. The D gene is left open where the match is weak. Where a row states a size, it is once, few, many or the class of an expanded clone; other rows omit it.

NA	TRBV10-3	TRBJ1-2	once	TGTGCCATCAGTCGGACGGAACCCCCTAACTATGGCTACACCTTC	CAISRTEPPNYGYTF
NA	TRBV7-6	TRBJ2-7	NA	TGTGCCAGCAGCTCCGGGAGGGCAGGGGGCTATTACGAGCAGTACTTC	CASSSGRAGGYYEQYF
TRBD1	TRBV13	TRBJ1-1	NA	TGTGCCAGCAGCTTTCGGGACAGGGAAGCTTTCTTT	CASSFRDREAFF
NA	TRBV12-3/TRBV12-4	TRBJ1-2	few	TGTGCCAGCAGTTTCAGTAGGGCCTATGGCTACACCTTC	CASSFSRAYGYTF
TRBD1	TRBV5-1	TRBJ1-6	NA	TGCGCCAGCAGCAACCGGGACAGGGCGCCGGGTTCACCCCTCCACTTT	CASSNRDRAPGSPLHF
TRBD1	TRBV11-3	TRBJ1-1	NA	TGTGCCAGCAGCGCGCCGGGACAGGGGAAATCTTTCTTT	CASSAPGQGKSFF
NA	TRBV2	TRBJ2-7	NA	TGTGCCAGCGTAGGTTGGGCCTACGAGCAGTACTTC	CASVGWAYEQYF
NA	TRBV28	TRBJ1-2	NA	TGTGCCAGCAGTTTAAGAGAAATCCATACCAAGCTCTTC	CASSLREIHTKLF
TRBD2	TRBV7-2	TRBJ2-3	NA	TGTGCCAGCAGGTTAGCGGGGGGCACAGATACGCAGTATTTT	CASRLAGGTDTQYF
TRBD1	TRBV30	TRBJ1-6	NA	TGTGCCTGGAGTCCACCCAGGGGGCTTTGGAATTCACCCCTCCACTTT	CAWSPPRGLWNSPLHF
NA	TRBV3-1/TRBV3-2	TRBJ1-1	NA	TGTGCCAGCAGCCCCGAGTCGACTGAAGCTTTCTTT	CASSPESTEAFF
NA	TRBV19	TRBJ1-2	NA	TGTGCCAGTAAGCCGGGAGATTATGGCTACACCTTC	CASKPGDYGYTF
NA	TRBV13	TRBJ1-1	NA	TGTGCCAGCACCGGGGGGACCTCTTTTCTTAGTGAAGCTTTCTTT	CASTGGTSFLSEAFF
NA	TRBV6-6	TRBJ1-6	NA	TGTGCCAGCTCGGGACAATATAATTCACCCCTCCACTTT	CASSGQYNSPLHF
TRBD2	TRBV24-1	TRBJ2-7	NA	TGTGCCACCAGTGATTTGGAGGGACTAGCGTACCTCTACGAGCAGTACTTC	CATSDLEGLAYLYEQYF
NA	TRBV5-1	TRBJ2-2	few	TGCGCCAGCAGCCCGACCACGAACACCGGGGAGCTGTTTTTT	CASSPTTNTGELFF
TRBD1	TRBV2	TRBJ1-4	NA	TGTGCCAGCAGCAGGACAGGGGGCTTTAATGAAAAACTGTTTTTT	CASSRTGGFNEKLFF
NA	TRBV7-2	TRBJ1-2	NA	TGTGCCACCCCTCCCAAGGGTAACTATGGCTACACCTTC	CATPPKGNYGYTF
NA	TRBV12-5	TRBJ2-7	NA	TGTGCTAGTGGGAGGGGGGCTAGCACCGAGCAGTACTTC	CASGRGASTEQYF
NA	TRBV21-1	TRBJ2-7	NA	TGTGCCACCCGACAGGGGTTCTCCTACGAGCAGTACTTC	CATRQGFSYEQYF
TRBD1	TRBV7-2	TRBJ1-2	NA	TGTGCCAGCAGCTCGGGACAGGGACGGTCAGTACGCGGCTACACCTTC	CASSSGQGRSVRGYTF
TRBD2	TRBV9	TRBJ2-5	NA	TGTGCCAGCAGCCCTAGCGGGGGGGCCTGGGAGACCCAGTACTTC	CASSPSGGAWETQYF
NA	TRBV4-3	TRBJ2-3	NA	TGCGCCAGCAGCCAAGTTCGCACTAGCACAGATACGCAGTATTTT	CASSQVRTSTDTQYF
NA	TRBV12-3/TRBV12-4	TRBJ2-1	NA	TGTGCCAGCAGCTATGAGAGGGGCGAGCAGTTCTTC	CASSYERGEQFF
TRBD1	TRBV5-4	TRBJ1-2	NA	TGTGCCAGCAGCGATGTTAGGGGGCGGGATGGCTACACCTTC	CASSDVRGRDGYTF
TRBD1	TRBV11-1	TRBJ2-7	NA	TGTGCCAGCCAGCCGATGAGGGGGCCGTACGAGCAGTACTTC	CASQPMRGPYEQYF
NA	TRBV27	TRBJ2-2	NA	TGTGCCAGCAGTTTGCTGGGACCGAACACCGGGGAGCTGTTTTTT	CASSLLGPNTGELFF
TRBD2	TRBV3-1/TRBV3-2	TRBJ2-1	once	TGTGCCAGCAGCCAAGCCGAGGCAGCGGGGGACCACAATGAGCAGTTCTTC	CASSQAEAAGDHNEQFF
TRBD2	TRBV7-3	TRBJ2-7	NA	TGTGCCAGCAGCTTAAGGGCTAGCGGGGCAAACGAGCAGTACTTC	CASSLRASGANEQYF
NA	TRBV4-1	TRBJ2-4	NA	TGCGCCAGCAGCCAAGTTCCTCTTGCAGTCATTCAGTACTTC	CASSQVPLAVIQYF
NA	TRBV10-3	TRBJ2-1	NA	TGTGCCATCGGGGACCCAAGTTACAATGAGCAGTTCTTC	CAIGDPSYNEQFF
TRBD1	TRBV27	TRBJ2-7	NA	TGTGCCAGCAGACTCGGGGCAGGGGGCGCATACTACGAGCAGTACTTC	CASRLGAGGAYYEQYF
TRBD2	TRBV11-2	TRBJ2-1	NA	TGTGCCAGCAGCTTCGGACTAGCGGGGGGGCTTTTGTTCTTC	CASSFGLAGGLLFF
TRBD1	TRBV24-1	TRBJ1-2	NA	TGTGCCACCAGTGATTCTGCGATTACAGGGGATAACTATGGCTACACCTTC	CATSDSAITGDNYGYTF
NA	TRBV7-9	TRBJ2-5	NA	TGTGCCAGCAGCTTAGAACCAGAGACCCAGTACTTC	CASSLEPETQYF
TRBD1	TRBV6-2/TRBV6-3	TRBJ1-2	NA	TGTGCCAGCAGTTACATCGGAGGGGGCCGTGGCTACACCTTC	CASSYIGGGRGYTF
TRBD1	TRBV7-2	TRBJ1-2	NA	TGTGCCAGCAGACGACCAGGGGGCCGTGGCTACACCTTC	CASRRPGGRGYTF
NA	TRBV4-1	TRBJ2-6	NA	TGCGCCAGCAGCCAAACTACCCGAGATGGGCGCTCTGGGGCCAACGTCCTGACTTTC	CASSQTTRDGRSGANVLTF
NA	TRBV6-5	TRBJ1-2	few	TGTGCCAGCAGCCTGGGGGATCAAAGGGGCTACACCTTC	CASSLGDQRGYTF
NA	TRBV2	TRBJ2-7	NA	TGTGCCAGCAGTGAATCCTTGGACAGAAGCTCCTACGAGCAGTACTTC	CASSESLDRSSYEQYF
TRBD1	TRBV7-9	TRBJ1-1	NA	TGTGCCAGCAGCAAAGGGGGACAGGGGGCCGGATTTGAAGCTTTCTTT	CASSKGGQGAGFEAFF
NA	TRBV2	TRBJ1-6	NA	TGTGCCAGCAAGGGGGGAGCCCGGGACTTTCTTTTGTCACCCCTCCACTTT	CASKGGARDFLLSPLHF
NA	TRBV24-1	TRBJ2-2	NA	TGTGCCGTGGGACTTCTTTCCGGGGAGCTGTTTTTT	CAVGLLSGELFF